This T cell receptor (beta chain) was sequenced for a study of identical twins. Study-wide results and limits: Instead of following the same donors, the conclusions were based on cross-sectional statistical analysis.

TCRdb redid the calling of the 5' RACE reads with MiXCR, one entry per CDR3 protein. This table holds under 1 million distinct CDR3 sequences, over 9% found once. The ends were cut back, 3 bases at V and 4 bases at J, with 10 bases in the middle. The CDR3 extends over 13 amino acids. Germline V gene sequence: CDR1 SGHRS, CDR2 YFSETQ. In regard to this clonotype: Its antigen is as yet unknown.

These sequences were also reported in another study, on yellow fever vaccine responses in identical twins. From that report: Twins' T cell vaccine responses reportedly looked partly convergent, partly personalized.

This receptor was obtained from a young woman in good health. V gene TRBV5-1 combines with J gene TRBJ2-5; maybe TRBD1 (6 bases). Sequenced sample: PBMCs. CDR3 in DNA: TGCGCCAGCAGCTCACCAGGGGCAGAGACCCAGTACTTC. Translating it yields CASSSPGAETQYF.